Sequencing of this T cell receptor (beta chain) was carried out in a study of blood T cells in healthy people across ages. Findings and limits, study-wide: Per-million-T-cell TCR beta diversity fell roughly linearly with age.

Germline trimming cut 4 bases from V and 3 bases from J; bases unmatched to any gene: 3. This CDR3 contains 14 residues. CDR1 SGHTA and CDR2 FQGNSA come from the germline V gene. Next came a second PCR, run for about 7 to 12 cycles, which used a sample-barcoded 5' primer along with a J-beta primer mix. Each CDR3 protein is one row after TCRdb ran MiXCR on the 5' RACE reads. The table shows approximately 810,000 distinct CDR3 sequences, with more than 25% occurring only once. The table lists this clonotype with many counts. No antigen is known for it. The sequence came from an elderly woman in good health. The gene calls are TRBV7-2 and TRBJ2-3; 8 positions agree with TRBD1. The sequenced sample consisted of blood. The CDR3 coding sequence is TGTGCCAGCAGCTCCTGGACAGGGACAGATACGCAGTATTTT. Its translation: CASSSWTGTDTQYF.